This T cell receptor (beta chain) was obtained from a study of cytomegalovirus exposure and HLA in healthy donors. The CDR3 length is 13 residues. To note about this clone: The target antigen is unknown.

Study-wide points: A later analysis reportedly found that, within productive TCRs, an Asian-associated ancestry cluster had fewer N-insertions than the mean observed across the 666 donors. A later analysis linked a missense variant in DCLRE1C to the trimming of TCR beta V and J genes. An apparent linkage of common viral pathogens to several of the most significant clusters emerged in a later analysis. The study reported that TCR beta sequences accurately predicted HLA-A and HLA-B alleles in most subjects.

Both 60 Vbeta primers and 13 Jbeta primers went into the PCR. Produced via immunoSEQ multiplex PCR; TCRdb's table is partial and in-frame only. The repertoire holds over 85,000 clones, approximately 85% seen once, with 5.2% in the top ten. Sequenced sample: PBMCs. The clonotype comes from a man aged 40-55 years in good health and CMV-seropositive. The rearrangement uses TRBV21-1 and TRBJ1-3. TRBV21-1 is listed as a pseudogene. Here the CDR3 reads CATLTGGGNTIYF. CDR3 DNA sequence: TGTGCCACCTTAACGGGGGGTGGAAACACCATATATTTT.